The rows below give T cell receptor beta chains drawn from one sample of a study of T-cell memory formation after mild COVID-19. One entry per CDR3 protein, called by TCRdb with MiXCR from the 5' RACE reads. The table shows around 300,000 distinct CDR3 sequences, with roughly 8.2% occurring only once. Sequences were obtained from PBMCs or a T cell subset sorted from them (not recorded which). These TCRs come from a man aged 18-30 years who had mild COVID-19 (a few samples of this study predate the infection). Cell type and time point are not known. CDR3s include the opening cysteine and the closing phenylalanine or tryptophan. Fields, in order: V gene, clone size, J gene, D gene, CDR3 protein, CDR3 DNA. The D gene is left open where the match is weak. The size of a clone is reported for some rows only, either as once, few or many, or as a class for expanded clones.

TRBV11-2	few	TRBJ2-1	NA	CASSSARDEQFF	TGTGCCAGCAGCTCTGCGCGGGATGAGCAGTTCTTC
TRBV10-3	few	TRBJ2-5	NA	CAIRWPGEETQYF	TGTGCCATCAGGTGGCCCGGGGAAGAGACCCAGTACTTC
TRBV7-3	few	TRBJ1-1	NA	CASSLNRDTNTEAFF	TGTGCCAGCAGCTTAAACCGGGATACCAACACTGAAGCTTTCTTT
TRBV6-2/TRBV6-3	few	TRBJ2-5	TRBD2	CASAGTRYQETQYF	TGTGCCAGCGCCGGGACTAGGTACCAAGAGACCCAGTACTTC
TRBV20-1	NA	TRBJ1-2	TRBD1	CSAGAGGGFDYGYTF	TGCAGTGCTGGCGCAGGGGGAGGATTCGACTATGGCTACACCTTC
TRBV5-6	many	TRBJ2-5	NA	CASSFWGPNFQETQYF	TGTGCCAGCAGCTTTTGGGGGCCGAACTTCCAAGAGACCCAGTACTTC
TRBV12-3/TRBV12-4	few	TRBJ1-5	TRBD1	CASTPTGNQPQHF	TGTGCCAGCACTCCGACAGGGAATCAGCCCCAGCATTTT
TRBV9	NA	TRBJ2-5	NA	CASSVGHPSGEETQYF	TGTGCCAGCAGCGTAGGGCACCCCTCTGGAGAAGAGACCCAGTACTTC
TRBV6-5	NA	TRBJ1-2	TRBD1	CASAEGTEVYGYTF	TGTGCCAGCGCGGAGGGGACAGAAGTTTATGGCTACACCTTC
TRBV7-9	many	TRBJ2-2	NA	CASSLAGAPGELFF	TGTGCCAGCAGCTTAGCAGGGGCGCCCGGGGAGCTGTTTTTT
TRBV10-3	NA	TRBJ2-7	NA	CAISESTSGKAYEQYF	TGTGCCATCAGTGAGTCGACGTCGGGGAAAGCCTACGAGCAGTACTTC
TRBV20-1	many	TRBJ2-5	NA	CSASILWETQYF	TGCAGTGCTAGTATTCTTTGGGAGACCCAGTACTTC
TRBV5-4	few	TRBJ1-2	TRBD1	CASSLAAGTGNYGYTF	TGTGCCAGCAGCTTGGCCGCCGGGACAGGGAACTATGGCTACACCTTC
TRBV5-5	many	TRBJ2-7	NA	CASSLTPTVAYEQYF	TGTGCCAGCAGCTTGACCCCTACAGTAGCCTACGAGCAGTACTTC
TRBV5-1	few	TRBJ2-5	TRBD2	CASSGVLAGAQETQYF	TGCGCCAGCAGCGGAGTACTAGCGGGGGCTCAAGAGACCCAGTACTTC
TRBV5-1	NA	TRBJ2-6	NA	CASSFGQSSGANVLTF	TGCGCCAGCAGCTTCGGACAAAGCTCTGGGGCCAACGTCCTGACTTTC
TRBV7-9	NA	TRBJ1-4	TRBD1	CASSLAKRTGPSTNEKLFF	TGTGCCAGCAGCTTAGCGAAGAGGACAGGGCCGTCAACTAATGAAAAACTGTTTTTT
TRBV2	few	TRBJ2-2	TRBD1	CASRGTGGPGELFF	TGTGCCAGCAGGGGGACAGGGGGCCCCGGGGAGCTGTTTTTT
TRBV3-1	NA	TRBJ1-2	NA	CASSQEELGMDGYTF	TGTGCCAGCAGCCAAGAGGAGCTCGGAATGGATGGCTACACCTTC
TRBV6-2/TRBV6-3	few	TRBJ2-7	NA	CASSSRTDEQYF	TGTGCCAGCAGTTCTCGGACGGACGAGCAGTACTTC
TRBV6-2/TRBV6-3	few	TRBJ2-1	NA	CASSYSKSRSAYNEQFF	TGTGCCAGCAGTTACTCGAAGTCTCGTTCCGCATACAATGAGCAGTTCTTC
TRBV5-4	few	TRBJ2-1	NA	CASSFSRRPNEQFF	TGTGCCAGCAGCTTTTCTCGCCGGCCGAATGAGCAGTTCTTC
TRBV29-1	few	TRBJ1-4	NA	CSVAPEATNEKLFF	TGCAGCGTGGCCCCAGAGGCAACTAATGAAAAACTGTTTTTT
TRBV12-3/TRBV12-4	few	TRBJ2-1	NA	CASRDYHNEQFF	TGTGCCAGCAGGGACTACCACAATGAGCAGTTCTTC
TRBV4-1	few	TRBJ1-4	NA	CASSQDLGGGGEKLFF	TGCGCCAGCAGCCAAGATCTTGGAGGGGGTGGTGAAAAACTGTTTTTT
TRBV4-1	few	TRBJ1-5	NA	CASSQDQGRTQPQHF	TGCGCCAGCAGCCAAGATCAGGGGCGAACCCAGCCCCAGCATTTT
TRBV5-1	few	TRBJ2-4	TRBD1	CASSSDREAEAKNIQYF	TGCGCCAGCAGCTCGGACAGGGAGGCGGAAGCCAAAAACATTCAGTACTTC
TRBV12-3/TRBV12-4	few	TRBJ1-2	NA	CASSTTGVRGYGYTF	TGTGCCAGCAGTACTACAGGAGTAAGGGGCTATGGCTACACCTTC
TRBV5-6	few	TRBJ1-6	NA	CASSFRRGESYNSPLHF	TGTGCCAGCAGCTTTAGAAGGGGCGAGTCCTATAATTCACCCCTCCACTTT
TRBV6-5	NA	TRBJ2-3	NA	CASSYFGDTDTQYF	TGTGCCAGCAGCTATTTCGGGGACACAGATACGCAGTATTTT
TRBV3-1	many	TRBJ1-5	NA	CASSQGFRAPLNQPQHF	TGTGCCAGCAGCCAAGGCTTTAGGGCCCCCCTTAATCAGCCCCAGCATTTT
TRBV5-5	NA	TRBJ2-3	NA	CASSLSRPDTQYF	TGTGCCAGCAGCTTGTCCCGACCCGATACGCAGTATTTT
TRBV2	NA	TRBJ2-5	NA	CASSELIGRQETQYF	TGTGCCAGCAGTGAGTTAATTGGCAGGCAGGAGACCCAGTACTTC
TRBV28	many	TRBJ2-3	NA	CASSIGASSTDTQYF	TGTGCCAGCTCGATTGGCGCCAGCTCCACAGATACGCAGTATTTT
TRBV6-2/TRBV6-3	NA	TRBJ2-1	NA	CASTSHFGRVVGNEQFF	TGTGCCAGCACCTCTCATTTCGGCAGGGTGGTTGGAAATGAGCAGTTCTTC
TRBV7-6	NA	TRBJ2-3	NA	CASSLNGLATDTQYF	TGTGCCAGCAGCTTAAATGGGCTAGCTACAGATACGCAGTATTTT
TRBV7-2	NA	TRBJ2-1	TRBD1	CASSLAGTGSYNEQFF	TGTGCCAGCAGCTTAGCCGGGACAGGGTCCTACAATGAGCAGTTCTTC